This T cell receptor beta chain was sequenced in a study of cytotoxic CD8 clonotypes in ibrutinib-treated CLL. Looking at the study overall: Complete response was seen in 2 patients and partial in around 24; around twelve progressed and roughly 15 stayed remitted after a median about 70 months. Study findings and constraints: Public clonotypes, found uncommonly, either contracted or stayed stable on treatment. T-cell clonality at baseline went above that of age-matched healthy donors and rose and fell with circulating CD8+ T-cell counts.

TCRdb keeps only in-frame clones here, not all; method: immunoSEQ multiplex PCR. Of tens of thousands of clones in the sample, 55% to 70% were seen once. The germline CDR1 and CDR2 sequences are MDHEN and SYDVKM. Trimming pared 5 bases from V and 4 bases from J, leaving 14 bases between. The CDR3 spans 14 residues. Note on this clone: Its antigen is unidentified.

Cryopreserved PBMCs were the source of approximately 2 micrograms of genomic DNA, which went to TCR beta libraries. Specimen: PBMCs, collected after 24 months of ibrutinib treatment. This TCR came from a human donor with chronic lymphocytic leukemia. V gene TRBV28 combines with J gene TRBJ1-2; D unresolved. CDR3 in DNA: TGTGCCAGCAGTCCCCCAGGAGGGATCTATGGCTACACCTTC. It specifies CASSPPGGIYGYTF.